Each of the 28 T cell receptor beta chains below was sequenced from the same sample in a study of T cell changes during pregnancy in multiple sclerosis. Clones were read by immunoSEQ multiplex PCR, and TCRdb kept only the in-frame ones, dropping some. The data contain tens of thousands of clones, around 94% of them singletons. The sample in question was peripheral blood, obtained in the third trimester of pregnancy. All receptors derive from a female donor in good health, enrolled as a control in a pregnancy study.

The chain links TRBV30 to TRBJ2-7, with D perhaps TRBD2 (6 bases). V was shortened by 0 bases and J by 2 bases, with 11 bases between the two germline ends. The germline gives CDR1 GTSNPN, CDR2 SVGIG (reference sequence). This CDR3 is built from 14 residues. The CDR3 region has the DNA TGTGCCTGGAGTGTAGGGACTTGGACCTACGAGCAGTACTTC. It yields the protein CAWSVGTWTYEQYF.

V and J are TRBV11-3 and TRBJ2-5; D is possibly TRBD2 (5 bases). The V and J ends lost 1 base and 3 bases respectively, with 12 bases between them. CDR3 length: 15 amino acids. Looked up from germline, CDR1 is SGHNT and CDR2 is YENEEA. DNA for the CDR3: TGTGCCAGCAGCTTAGGGCTAGCACCAGAAGAGACCCAGTACTTC. Translating gives CASSLGLAPEETQYF.

The rearrangement links TRBV5-1 to TRBJ2-1; 7 bases fit TRBD1. Germline CDR1 SGHRS, CDR2 YFSETQ. The ends lost 4 bases at V and 7 bases at J; junction bases unmatched: 5. This CDR3 has 13 residues. The CDR3 nucleotides read TGCGCCAGCAGCAGGGGACAGCAGAATGAGCAGTTCTTC. Its translation: CASSRGQQNEQFF.

In its sample, this clone was seen once. The V gene is TRBV2, the J gene TRBJ2-5, with TRBD1 as a possible D gene (5 bases). Trimming removed 4 bases at V and 7 bases at J, with 13 bases between. Germline assignment: CDR1 SNHLY and CDR2 FYNNEI. This CDR3 spans 13 amino acids. DNA of the CDR3: TGTGCCAGCAGTGTCCCAGGGTACGGGACCCAGTACTTC. This encodes CASSVPGYGTQYF.

The V gene is TRBV5-1, the J gene TRBJ2-7; 7 positions agree with TRBD1. The CDR3 extends over 15 amino acids. After removal of 2 bases from V and 2 bases from J, the junction contained 7 bases not matched to a gene. Per germline, CDR1 SGHRS and CDR2 YFSETQ. CDR3 nucleotides: TGCGCCAGCAGCTTAAACCGGGACAGTACCTACGAGCAGTACTTC. Amino acid sequence: CASSLNRDSTYEQYF. Full variable domain (rest looked up from reference TRBV5-1 and TRBJ2-7): KAGVTQTPRYLIKTRGQQVTLSCSPISGHRSVSWYQQTPGQGLQFLFEYFSETQRNKGNFPGRFSGRQFSNSRSEMNVSTLELGDSALYLCASSLNRDSTYEQYFGPGTRLTVT.

The chain links TRBV6-5 to TRBJ2-7, with 15 bases fitting TRBD2. CDR3 length equals 16 residues. After removal of 2 bases from V and 5 bases from J, the junction contained 4 bases not matched to a gene. Per the germline V gene, CDR1 is MNHEY and CDR2 is SVGAGI. CDR3 sequence (DNA): TGTGCCAGCAGTTACCGGACTAGCGGGAGGGCAAACGAGCAGTACTTC. This translates into CASSYRTSGRANEQYF.

J is TRBJ1-5 and V is TRBV19; D uncertain. This CDR3 has 16 amino acids. Per the germline V gene, CDR1 is LNHDA and CDR2 is SQIVND (reference sequence). V was trimmed by 5 bases and J by 6 bases, leaving 20 bases between them. The CDR3 reads CASSVRTQLEGQPQHF. The CDR3 DNA is TGTGCCAGTAGTGTCCGGACCCAACTGGAGGGTCAGCCCCAGCATTTT.

This clone has only one observation. The V and J genes are TRBV23-1 and TRBJ2-7, with TRBD1 matching 7 bases. TRBV23-1 carries the ORF label, with uncertain function. The CDR3 spans 17 residues. V gave up 2 bases and J gave up 2 bases; unmatched junction bases: 12. This CDR3 is CASSQGTTPGGTYEQYF. DNA of the CDR3: TGCGCCAGCAGTCAAGGAACGACCCCAGGGGGTACCTACGAGCAGTACTTC.

The chain links TRBV13 to TRBJ1-6, with TRBD1 matching 7 bases. Losses at the gene ends were 2 bases for V and 8 bases for J; bases not matched to a gene: 6. The V gene's germline CDR1 is PRHDT and CDR2 FYEKMQ (reference sequence). This CDR3 has 15 amino acids. DNA for the CDR3: TGTGCCAGCAGCTTATTTGGGACAGTTGATTCACCCCTCCACTTT. Residues: CASSLFGTVDSPLHF.

CDR3 sequence reads: CASSYYRDNYGYTF. The CDR3 coding sequence is TGTGCCAGTAGTTACTACAGGGACAACTATGGCTACACCTTC. The chain is built from TRBV19 and TRBJ1-2, with a tentative D call TRBD1 (6 bases). Germline V gives CDR1 LNHDA, CDR2 SQIVND (reference sequence). The CDR3 contains 14 residues. Trimming removed 5 bases from V and 2 bases from J, with 12 bases in between. The full variable domain, completed using reference TRBV19 and TRBJ1-2, is DGGITQSPKYLFRKEGQNVTLSCEQNLNHDAMYWYRQDPGQGLRLIYYSQIVNDFQKGDIAEGYSVSREKKESFPLTVTSAQKNPTAFYLCASSYYRDNYGYTFGSGTRLTVV.

J is TRBJ2-1 and V is TRBV4-2; D is perhaps TRBD2 (6 bases). The CDR3 extends over 14 amino acids. Trimming took off 1 base at V and 8 bases at J, with 12 bases between the two ends. The V gene's germline CDR1 is LGHNA and CDR2 YNFKEQ. CDR3 protein: CASSQGDSDDEQFF. CDR3 coding DNA: TGTGCCAGCAGCCAAGGGGACTCGGACGATGAGCAGTTCTTC.

This chain uses TRBV6-5 with TRBJ1-4, with 7 bases matching TRBD1. V lost 6 bases to trimming and J lost 2 bases; unmatched junction nucleotides: 6. Germline V lookup: CDR1 MNHEY, CDR2 SVGAGI. The CDR3 runs 15 residues. CDR3 amino acids: CASSNRGLTNEKLFF. CDR3 sequence (DNA): TGTGCCAGCAGCAACAGGGGCCTGACTAATGAAAAACTGTTTTTT.

This chain links TRBV11-2 with TRBJ2-5; TRBD2 is a possible D gene (5 bases). Trimming shortened V by 5 bases and J by 5 bases, and 12 bases separated the two germline ends. CDR1 and CDR2 (germline): SGHAT, FQNNGV. The CDR3 sequence is 13 residues long. CDR3 sequence: CASSARPGETQYF. CDR3 coding DNA: TGTGCCAGCAGCGCGCGTCCGGGGGAGACCCAGTACTTC.

The J gene is TRBJ2-7, the V gene TRBV27; D is perhaps TRBD1 (6 bases). Looked up from germline, CDR1 is MNHEY and CDR2 is SMNVEV (reference sequence). V was shortened by 2 bases and J by 6 bases, with 29 bases between the two germline ends. CDR3 length: 19 amino acids. This chain's CDR3 is CASSLPWPFVTGRVSEQYF. DNA of the CDR3: TGTGCCAGCAGTTTACCATGGCCGTTTGTGACAGGTCGAGTGTCCGAGCAGTACTTC.

DNA for the CDR3: TGCGCCAGCAGCTCGGGCGGGAGAACAGCCTACGAGCAGTACTTC. It encodes CASSSGGRTAYEQYF. V and J are TRBV5-1 and TRBJ2-7; 7 nucleotides line up with TRBD2. The CDR3 covers 15 residues. Germline CDR1 and CDR2: SGHRS and YFSETQ. Trimming removed 3 bases from V and 2 bases from J; junction bases left unmatched: 8.

The genes are TRBV6-5 and TRBJ2-1, with 9 bases lining up with TRBD1. This CDR3 is 16 amino acids long. Germline values: CDR1 MNHEY, CDR2 SVGAGI. V gave up 2 bases and J gave up 6 bases; unmatched junction bases: 8. The CDR3 nucleotides read TGTGCCAGCAGTTACCGACGGGACAGGGATGGCAATGAGCAGTTCTTC. This sequence encodes CASSYRRDRDGNEQFF.

The chain couples TRBV5-4 to TRBJ2-7; 7 bases map to TRBD1. This CDR3 is 14 amino acids long. Per the germline V gene, CDR1 is SGHNT and CDR2 is YYREEE (reference sequence). V shed 4 bases, J shed 1 base, and the junction held 5 bases outside the gene matches. CDR3 loop: CASSPTGASYEQYF. CDR3 sequence (DNA): TGTGCCAGCAGCCCTACAGGGGCTTCCTACGAGCAGTACTTC.

This clone turned up a few times. The V gene is TRBV5-1, the J gene TRBJ1-6; tentative D call: TRBD1 (5 bases). Germline V gene data show CDR1 as SGHRS and CDR2 as YFSETQ. Trimming took 2 bases from V and 10 from J, leaving 13 bases between them. The CDR3 spans 14 residues. As DNA, the CDR3 is TGCGCCAGCAGCTTACTAGGGGAGGGATCACCCCTCCACTTT. The encoded protein is CASSLLGEGSPLHF.

The chain links TRBV27 to TRBJ2-1; 8 nucleotides line up with TRBD1. This CDR3 has 12 amino acids. V trimming: 6 bases; J trimming: 8 bases; junction bases outside the gene matches: 3. The V gene's germline CDR1 is MNHEY and CDR2 SMNVEV (reference sequence). The CDR3 is CASSLQGDEQFF. The CDR3 DNA sequence: TGTGCCAGCAGCCTACAGGGGGATGAGCAGTTCTTC.

The rearrangement joins TRBV6-6 to TRBJ1-1; tentatively, D is TRBD1 (5 bases). Germline lookup yields CDR1 MNHNY and CDR2 SVGAGI (reference sequence). The CDR3 covers 14 residues. Trimming left V 7 bases short and J 1 base short, with 13 bases between. DNA for the CDR3: TGTGCCAGCAATACACAGGACGCGAACACTGAAGCTTTCTTT. Translation gives CASNTQDANTEAFF.

The gene calls are TRBV6-1 and TRBJ1-2; D is undetermined. Trimming cost V 6 bases and J 2 bases, with 16 bases left between them. The CDR3 length is 15 residues. CDR1 is MNHNS and CDR2 is SASEGT in the germline V gene. The CDR3 is CASRTQDGPNYGYTF. CDR3 nucleotide sequence: TGTGCCAGCAGGACGCAGGATGGCCCAAACTATGGCTACACCTTC.

J is TRBJ1-2 and V is TRBV28; 9 positions match TRBD1. This CDR3 contains 17 residues. J was trimmed by 0 bases and V by 6 bases; bases with no gene match: 11. Germline CDR1 MDHEN, CDR2 SYDVKM. CDR3 in amino acids: CASSEPGQGGSNYGYTF. In nucleotides, the CDR3 is TGTGCCAGCAGCGAACCGGGACAGGGTGGTTCTAACTATGGCTACACCTTC.

The V gene is TRBV6-5, the J gene TRBJ1-1, with D hard to call. CDR3 size: 14 residues. In germline, CDR1 is MNHEY, CDR2 SVGAGI. V was trimmed by 10 bases and J by 5 bases, leaving 20 bases between them. The CDR3, as DNA: TGTGCCACCGTCGCGCGGGCGCGGGGAACTGAAGCTTTCTTT. This translates into CATVARARGTEAFF.

The V gene is TRBV4-3, the J gene TRBJ2-7, with D possibly matching TRBD1 (6 bases). Trimming removed 4 bases at V and 7 bases at J, with 20 bases between. Per the germline V gene, CDR1 is LGHNA and CDR2 is YSLEER. This CDR3 has 15 residues. For the CDR3, the DNA is TGCGCCAGCAGCCTTTCTCTCAGGGAAACAGGGGAGCAGTACTTC. Translation gives CASSLSLRETGEQYF.

This sequence joins TRBV14 and TRBJ2-5; 8 positions agree with TRBD2. There are 14 residues in the CDR3. Germline CDR1 and CDR2: SGHDN and FVKESK. The V gene end was trimmed by 5 bases and the J gene end by 5 bases; junction bases not matched to a gene: 7. Here the CDR3 reads CASSIGGGRETQYF. The CDR3, as DNA: TGTGCCAGCAGCATTGGCGGGGGGCGGGAGACCCAGTACTTC.

This rearrangement joins TRBV7-9 to TRBJ2-5; the D is unclear. Trimming removed 5 bases at V and 5 bases at J, with 6 bases between. This CDR3 region has 11 residues. Looked up from germline, CDR1 is SEHNR and CDR2 is FQNEAQ (reference sequence). CDR3 loop: CASSAWETQYF. CDR3 coding DNA: TGTGCCAGCAGCGCGTGGGAGACCCAGTACTTC.

This chain links TRBV27 with TRBJ1-4, with a tentative D call TRBD1 (6 bases). Trimming removed 6 bases from V and 6 bases from J, with 14 bases in between. CDR3 size: 14 residues. Germline CDR1 MNHEY, CDR2 SMNVEV (reference sequence). CDR3 residues: CASRSTRTDEKLFF. For the CDR3, the DNA is TGTGCCAGCAGGTCTACAAGGACAGATGAAAAACTGTTTTTT.

V and J are TRBV11-2 and TRBJ1-4, with TRBD1 as a possible D gene (6 bases). Germline V gene lookup returns CDR1 SGHAT and CDR2 FQNNGV. V gave up 6 bases and J gave up 9 bases, with 14 bases separating them. CDR3 length: 13 amino acids. CDR3 loop: CASSTTGTQKLFF. CDR3 DNA sequence: TGTGCCAGCAGTACGACCGGGACACAAAAACTGTTTTTT.